This T cell receptor beta chain originates from a study of control samples from healthy donors and cancer patients. Here immunoSEQ multiplex PCR was the method, and the copy in TCRdb shows in-frame clones only, minus some. Here the sample spans under 85,000 clones, roughly 84% being singletons. Germline V gene sequence: CDR1 SGHRS, CDR2 YFSETQ. Deletions cut 4 bases from V and 1 base from J, with 11 bases between. The CDR3 is 14 residues long. This TCR derives from a woman aged 45-59 years with lung cancer. The gene calls are TRBV5-1 and TRBJ1-1; D gene unclear. The material sequenced was PBMCs. The CDR3 coding sequence is TGCGCCAGCAGCCTCTTGACGGGGAACACTGAAGCTTTCTTT. It specifies CASSLLTGNTEAFF.